These 3 T cell receptor beta chains originate from one sample sequenced in a study of spatial heterogeneity in lung cancer. Specified time point: sample taken at primary tumor resection. TCRdb reprocessed the 5' RACE reads via MiXCR and lists one record per CDR3 protein. Of over 10,000 distinct CDR3 sequences in the sample, about 4.6% were seen once. Study findings and constraints: The number of expanded tumor alpha and beta chains correlated with mutation number.

These receptors have no known antigen. The sample here was lung tumor tissue, taken at surgery. Every receptor here comes from a male donor with early-stage non-small cell lung cancer.

This clonotype was seen repeatedly, ten times or more. Little can be read into the size of this beta chain, an off-target read in a library designed for alpha chains. The V gene is TRBV29-1, the J gene TRBJ2-3, with TRBD2 identical over 7 bases. V trimming: 7 bases; J trimming: 0 bases; junction bases outside the gene matches: 4. Germline CDR1 SQVTM, CDR2 ANQGSEA. The CDR3 consists of 13 residues. The CDR3 coding sequence is TGCAGCGCAAATAGCGGGAGCACAGATACGCAGTATTTT. Protein sequence: CSANSGSTDTQYF.

This clonotype was observed many times. The size of this beta chain means little, since it is a stray read in a library made for alpha chains. The CDR3, as DNA: TGTGCCAGCTCACTTCAGTACATAAGCTCCTACGAGCAGTACTTC. Amino acids: CASSLQYISSYEQYF. The gene calls are TRBV18 and TRBJ2-7; no clear D gene. The V end was cut by 4 bases, the J end by 0 bases, with 13 bases between. Germline assignment: CDR1 KGHSH and CDR2 LQKENI. The CDR3 is 15 amino acids.

This clonotype was seen at least ten times. The library was prepared for alpha chains; this beta chain is a stray read, so its frequency means little. The chain carries TRBV2 and TRBJ1-2; possibly TRBD1 for D (5 bases). This CDR3 comprises 13 residues. Trimming removed 6 bases at V and 13 bases at J, with 21 bases between. The germline gives CDR1 SNHLY, CDR2 FYNNEI. This chain's CDR3 is CASSPMWGLAGTF. Written as DNA, the CDR3 is TGTGCCAGCAGCCCGATGTGGGGCCTGGCTGGCACCTTC.